Each of the 25 T cell receptor beta chains below was sequenced from the same sample in a study of beta chain features in type 1 diabetes. The entirety of the isolated RNA underwent reverse transcription, so expressed TCRB transcripts were sequenced. The protocol was immunoSEQ multiplex PCR, while the TCRdb copy is restricted to in-frame clones and leaves out a portion. The table lists 140,000 or so clones, about 10% of them singletons. The sample taken for sequencing was naive CD4+ T cells from blood. The receptors here all came from a man between 18 and 29 years old in good health.

The genes are TRBV5-1 and TRBJ2-5; TRBD1 matches 12 bases. The end of the DNA is better explained by TRBJ2-7, so the J call may be wrong. Germline assignment: CDR1 SGHRS and CDR2 YFSETQ. This CDR3 region has 14 residues. The CDR3 sequence: CASSSGQGAYEQYF. The CDR3 bases are TGCGCCAGCAGCTCGGGACAGGGGGCTTACGAGCAGTACTTC.

In its sample, this clone was seen a few times. The chain has TRBV18 and TRBJ2-1, with 9 bases fitting TRBD2. With V trimmed by 3 bases and J by 4 bases, 13 bases remained unmatched. Germline CDR1 and CDR2: KGHSH and LQKENI. The CDR3 is made up of 18 amino acids. CDR3 sequence reads: CASSPRSGGPFRYNEQFF. The DNA for the CDR3 is TGTGCCAGCTCACCGAGGAGCGGGGGGCCCTTCCGGTACAATGAGCAGTTCTTC.

V usage is TRBV6-4 and J usage is TRBJ2-1; 7 bases agree with TRBD1. The CDR3 length is 15 residues. Germline V gene data show CDR1 as MRHNA and CDR2 as SNTAGT. V was pared by 10 bases and J by 5 bases, with 14 bases of the junction left unmatched. CDR3 coding DNA: TGTGCCAAATTATACAGGGGAGCTTCCCACAATGAGCAGTTCTTC. Its protein is CAKLYRGASHNEQFF.

There are a few counts of this clone. In DNA, the CDR3 is TGTGCCAGCAGCCAAGGACAGGGCGGGCACTATGGCTACACCTTC. Translating gives CASSQGQGGHYGYTF. The chain links TRBV7-2 to TRBJ1-2, with 8 positions matching TRBD1. The CDR3 consists of 15 residues. CDR1 is SGHTA and CDR2 is FQGNSA in the germline V gene. The V segment lost 5 bases and the J segment 3 bases; nucleotides outside the gene matches: 8.

This clone was observed a handful of times. The genes are TRBV27 and TRBJ2-3; 10 positions agree with TRBD1. In germline, CDR1 is MNHEY, CDR2 SMNVEV (reference sequence). The CDR3 has 14 amino acids. Trimming removed 5 bases from V and 6 bases from J; junction bases left unmatched: 5. The CDR3 reads CASSQTGGGDTQYF. DNA of the CDR3: TGTGCCAGCAGTCAGACAGGGGGCGGTGATACGCAGTATTTT.

The chain couples TRBV11-1 to TRBJ1-2, with D unresolved. Germline V CDR1 and CDR2: SGHAT, FQDESV (reference sequence). This CDR3 spans 14 amino acids. The V and J ends lost 1 base and 4 bases respectively, with 10 bases between them. The CDR3 reads CASSLGGFTYGYTF. CDR3 nucleotides: TGTGCCAGCAGCTTAGGAGGGTTTACCTATGGCTACACCTTC.

This rearrangement joins TRBV7-2 to TRBJ2-7, with D possibly matching TRBD2 (5 bases). CDR1 is SGHTA and CDR2 is FQGNSA in the germline V gene. Between the trimmed V and J ends, which lost 0 bases and 0 bases, there was a span of 6 bases. There are 14 residues in the CDR3. The CDR3 DNA sequence: TGTGCCAGCAGCTTAGCGGGGAGCTCCTACGAGCAGTACTTC. The encoded protein is CASSLAGSSYEQYF.

This clone was found a few times. The chain is built from TRBV19 and TRBJ1-5, with D possibly matching TRBD1 (5 bases). Trimming left V 5 bases short and J 2 bases short, with 10 bases between. CDR3 length: 14 residues. The germline gives CDR1 LNHDA, CDR2 SQIVND (reference sequence). DNA of the CDR3: TGTGCCAGTAGTTTCCCCAGGGGCAATCAGCCCCAGCATTTT. The encoded protein is CASSFPRGNQPQHF.

J is TRBJ2-1 and V is TRBV4-2, with D possibly being TRBD2 (6 bases). Germline CDR1 is LGHNA and CDR2 is YNFKEQ. The CDR3 consists of 11 residues. V was clipped by 0 bases and J by 15 bases, with 9 bases between them. CDR3 loop: CASSQDRGLFF. CDR3 in DNA: TGTGCCAGCAGCCAAGACCGGGGGTTGTTCTTC.

The chain links TRBV2 to TRBJ2-2; D may be TRBD1 (5 bases). V was shortened by 6 bases and J by 3 bases, with 14 bases between the two germline ends. CDR1 is SNHLY, CDR2 FYNNEI, per germline. The CDR3 contains 15 residues. The CDR3 DNA is TGTGCCAGCAGACGTGACAGTGGGGACACCGGGGAGCTGTTTTTT. Its protein is CASRRDSGDTGELFF.

This clone has more than one count but fewer than ten. The same CDR3 can be traced to other DNA sequences in this sample. The rearrangement links TRBV18 to TRBJ2-5, with D possibly being TRBD2 (5 bases). The ends were cut back, 0 bases at V and 3 bases at J, with 5 bases in the middle. The CDR3 has 13 residues. Germline CDR1 reads KGHSH; CDR2 reads LQKENI. CDR3 nucleotide sequence: TGTGCCAGCTCACCACCCGGGGAAGAGACCCAGTACTTC. Protein product: CASSPPGEETQYF.

This clone was detected a few times. This sequence joins TRBV20-1 and TRBJ2-7; 7 bases are shared with TRBD2. The CDR3 loop spans 11 amino acids. Germline CDR1 reads DFQATT; CDR2 reads SNEGSKA (reference sequence). V shed 5 bases, J shed 7 bases, and the junction held 5 bases outside the gene matches. CDR3: CSARLSGEQYF. The CDR3 bases are TGCAGTGCTCGCCTTAGCGGGGAGCAGTACTTC.

The gene calls are TRBV5-4 and TRBJ2-1; 10 nucleotides match TRBD2. In germline, CDR1 is SGHNT, CDR2 YYREEE (reference sequence). The CDR3 length is 16 residues. With V trimmed by 3 bases and J by 10 bases, 13 bases remained unmatched. The CDR3 bases are TGTGCCAGCAGCTCTGAAGGACTAGCGGCCCTAGGAGAGCAGTTCTTC. Protein product: CASSSEGLAALGEQFF.

This clone was seen repeatedly, ten times or more. The chain has TRBV7-4 and TRBJ2-1; D is ambiguous. The germline V gene encodes CDR1 SGHVT and CDR2 SQSDAQ. This CDR3 region has 11 residues. The V gene lost 5 bases and the J gene lost 4 bases, with 3 bases spanning the gap. CDR3 DNA: TGTGCCAGCAGCCCATACAATGAGCAGTTCTTC. Translated: CASSPYNEQFF.

This clone was seen a few times. The chain uses TRBV7-9 and TRBJ1-6, with TRBD1 as a possible D gene (5 bases). Trimming stripped 5 bases from V and 5 bases from J, with 13 bases between. Germline loops: CDR1 SEHNR, CDR2 FQNEAQ (reference sequence). The CDR3 totals 15 residues. The chain's CDR3 is CASSIRVPDNSPLHF. The CDR3 bases are TGTGCCAGCAGCATCAGGGTGCCGGATAATTCACCCCTCCACTTT.

This clone was seen only a few times. The rearrangement links TRBV19 to TRBJ1-1; possible D gene TRBD1, 5 bases. The CDR3 loop spans 16 amino acids. The germline gives CDR1 LNHDA, CDR2 SQIVND (reference sequence). V gave up 7 bases and J gave up 0 bases, with 18 bases separating them. CDR3 sequence: CASTTHRRGMNTEAFF. Here the CDR3 DNA reads TGTGCCAGTACCACTCACCGAAGGGGCATGAACACTGAAGCTTTCTTT.

This clone turned up a few times. The genes are TRBV28 and TRBJ2-5; possible D gene TRBD1, 6 bases. The CDR3 has 14 amino acids. Germline V gene lookup returns CDR1 MDHEN and CDR2 SYDVKM. V lost 2 bases to trimming and J lost 5 bases, with 12 bases between them. This chain's CDR3 is CASSLLGAGETQYF. CDR3 DNA sequence: TGTGCCAGCAGTTTACTGGGGGCAGGCGAGACCCAGTACTTC.

This clone was counted a few times. This CDR3 is CASSWDSSDTQYF. CDR3 bases: TGTGCCAGCAGTTGGGACTCTTCAGATACGCAGTATTTT. This chain joins TRBV6-5 and TRBJ2-3; perhaps TRBD2 as D (6 bases). The CDR3 contains 13 residues. V lost 4 bases and J lost 4, with 9 bases in between. CDR1 and CDR2 (germline): MNHEY, SVGAGI.

This clone has more than one count but fewer than ten. V gene TRBV29-1 combines with J gene TRBJ1-4, with 7 positions matching TRBD1. Trimming at V came to 1 base and at J to 6 bases, leaving 2 bases not matched to a gene. Germline CDR1 SQVTM, CDR2 ANQGSEA. The CDR3 consists of 13 residues. The DNA for the CDR3 is TGCAGCGTTGAAGGACAGGGCGATGAAAAACTGTTTTTT. Amino acid sequence: CSVEGQGDEKLFF.

This clone was picked up many times. J is TRBJ2-1 and V is TRBV28; perhaps TRBD1 as D (6 bases). V lost 4 bases and J 7 bases, leaving 20 bases between the germline ends. Germline assignment: CDR1 MDHEN and CDR2 SYDVKM. This CDR3 has 16 amino acids. Here the CDR3 DNA reads TGTGCCAGCAGTTCATCCGGGACACCATTAGGGAATGAGCAGTTCTTC. Amino acid sequence: CASSSSGTPLGNEQFF.

This clone was counted between two and nine times. The CDR3: CAISGQGAYNEQFF. The DNA for the CDR3 is TGTGCCATCAGTGGCCAGGGGGCATACAATGAGCAGTTCTTC. The chain joins TRBV10-3 to TRBJ2-1; 8 bases agree with TRBD1. The CDR3 spans 14 residues. Germline V CDR1 and CDR2: ENHRY, SYGVKD. The trim removed 4 bases at V and 4 bases at J, leaving 3 bases unmatched.

The V gene is TRBV6-5, the J gene TRBJ2-7, with D possibly TRBD2 on 5 matching bases. The V gene's germline CDR1 is MNHEY and CDR2 SVGAGI. V was clipped by 4 bases and J by 7 bases, with 14 bases between them. The CDR3 loop spans 13 amino acids. CDR3 sequence: CASSFNEGREQYF. The CDR3 region has the DNA TGTGCCAGCAGTTTTAATGAGGGTAGGGAGCAGTACTTC.

This clone was found a few times. CDR3: CASSVEVRTSTDTQYF. The CDR3 DNA follows: TGTGCCAGCAGCGTAGAGGTTAGGACTAGCACAGATACGCAGTATTTT. The rearrangement uses TRBV9 and TRBJ2-3; a weak D match, TRBD2 (5 bases). The CDR3 totals 16 residues. CDR1 is SGDLS, CDR2 YYNGEE, per germline. Trimming left V 0 bases short and J 0 bases short, with 11 bases between. Looking up the rest from reference TRBV9 and TRBJ2-3 gives the full variable domain: DSGVTQTPKHLITATGQRVTLRCSPRSGDLSVYWYQQSLDQGLQFLIQYYNGEERAKGNILERFSAQQFPDLHSELNLSSLELGDSALYFCASSVEVRTSTDTQYFGPGTRLTVL.

The chain couples TRBV4-3 to TRBJ2-1; weak D call: TRBD1 (5 bases). Looked up from germline, CDR1 is LGHNA and CDR2 is YSLEER. The CDR3 spans 16 residues. V was cut by 1 base and J by 9 bases, with 19 bases left in between. The chain's CDR3 is CASSQGGRVKEGEQFF. CDR3 nucleotide sequence: TGCGCCAGCAGCCAAGGTGGCAGGGTGAAGGAAGGTGAGCAGTTCTTC.

Of note for this clone: One end of the junction varies from germline; a read error may be responsible. The J gene is TRBJ2-2, the V gene TRBV5-4; 10 bases are a match to TRBD2. Germline lookup yields CDR1 SGHNT and CDR2 YYREEE (reference sequence). The length of the CDR3 is 17 residues. The CDR3 loop is CASSLRASGGDTGELFF. The CDR3 nucleotides are TGCGCCAGCAGCCTTCGAGCTAGCGGGGGTGACACCGGGGAGCTGTTTTTT.